The clone carrying this T cell receptor (beta chain) has just a few counts. Its cognate antigen is unknown. Sequencing was preceded by expansion of antigen-specific CD4+ T cells with viral peptide pools in the ViraFEST assay. Isolating CD4+ T cells followed 9 to 11 days of culture. Of the BNT162b2 and mRNA-1273 vaccines, participants received two doses of one or the other. Profiling relied on immunoSEQ multiplex PCR, and the TCRdb table lists in-frame clones only, not all of them. The sample includes more than 40,000 clones, around 80% of them seen just once. This entry is derived from a study of vaccination effects on CD4 cells after COVID-19. This CDR3 is 14 amino acids long. Trimming pared 2 bases from V and 9 bases from J, leaving 14 bases between. CDR1 and CDR2 (germline): GTSNPN, SVGIG (reference sequence).

This receptor was obtained from a human donor who received a COVID-19 vaccine. Specimen: CD4+ T cells from PBMCs cultured with HCoV-OC43 spike peptides, collected after COVID-19 vaccination. Subset indicated: HCoV-OC43 spike overlapping peptide pool stimulation. The rearrangement joins TRBV30 to TRBJ1-6; D is perhaps TRBD1 (6 bases). CDR3 amino acids: CAWSWGASGSPLHF. For the CDR3, the DNA is TGTGCCTGGAGTTGGGGGGCAAGCGGTTCACCCCTCCACTTT.